This TCR beta chain appears in the sequencing data of a study of spatial heterogeneity in lung cancer (dated by TCRdb to between 2017 and 2020). Notes on the research overall: Donors were 65 to 85 patients with early-stage, untreated non-small cell lung cancer from the lung TRACERx cohort. The study linked features of the TCR repertoire to counts of nonsynonymous mutations, which were determined by whole-exome sequencing of tumor tissue. In the raw uncorrected reads, each unique combination of TCR and UMI appeared on average more than ten times. More beta-chain than alpha-chain transcripts were consistently detected, likely reflecting higher beta-chain transcript abundance. The study quantitatively compared TCR alpha and beta repertoires across multiple tumor regions, matched nontumor lung and blood in non-small cell lung cancer. Follow-up PBMC samples were sequenced whenever available, with a median time to follow-up of about 24 months after resection. At surgery, both alpha and beta chains were TCR-sequenced in more than 200 tumor regions, over 61 matched nontumor lung samples and some 58 PBMC samples.

The sample's time point label, in plain terms: blood at routine non-recurrence follow-up after resection. Without any cell sorting, TCR sequencing was performed on whole RNA extracted either from tumor and nontumor lung tissue or from cryopreserved PBMC samples. Only patients for whom sufficient RNA was available from at least two tumor regions were selected for TCR sequencing. Library preparation was by 5' RACE. TCRdb shows the sequencer as NextSeq 500. In the TCR library protocol, a unique molecular identifier was attached to each TCR cDNA molecule so that PCR and sequencing errors could be corrected. The study's processing was this. TCR identification, UMI-based error correction and CDR3 extraction were all carried out with Decombinator tools. TCRs above a frequency of 2 per 1,000, corresponding to the top 1% of the tumor frequency distribution, were defined as expanded. Renyi diversity was computed with the R vegan package after each repertoire had been subsampled 100 times to 5,000 TCRs. CDR3 similarity networks were constructed using string-kernel similarity of amino acid triplets, with links drawn between CDR3s whose pairwise similarity was above 0.82. TCRdb trimmed the raw reads at Q25, called clones with MiXCR and kept productive beta chains. Every entry covers one CDR3 protein and lists the most common genes and DNA from its rows. TCRdb, not the authors, supplied the V and J calls. This sample lists about 10,000 distinct CDR3 sequences; 23% were detected once. The ten largest clones add up to approximately 4% of the sample.

Beyond this particular receptor, the publication reports: Ubiquitous expanded tumor TCRs showed up in blood more often at tumor resection than at routine follow-up. Comparisons of baseline and follow-up blood repertoires included only around 15 patients. Additional single-cell paired TCR alpha and beta sequencing was considered necessary to confirm, at a functional level, the hypothesis that regional TCRs recognize regional mutations.

From the cysteine up to the phenylalanine, the CDR3 has a length of 13 residues. The kept DNA is CDR3 alone, 39 bases in frame from the first base. V drops 5 bases and J drops 8 bases, leaving 14 bases in between. The germline V gene provides CDR1 SGHTA and CDR2 FQGNSA. This clonotype has only a few counts. The antigen it recognizes is unknown. Base quality data are lacking; no much larger clone is found one base away. Sequenced material: PBMCs, taken at follow-up. This clonotype was sampled from a female donor with early-stage non-small cell lung cancer. The chain is encoded by TRBV7-2 joined to TRBJ2-3; no D gene can be assigned with confidence. CDR3 sequence: CASSADMGGTQYF. The DNA sequence is TGTGCCAGCAGCGCAGATATGGGTGGTACGCAGTATTTT. The reference TRBV7-2 and TRBJ2-3 proteins fill in what lies around the CDR3, so the full variable domain reads GAGVSQSPSNKVTEKGKDVELRCDPISGHTALYWYRQSLGQGLEFLIYFQGNSAPDKSGLPSDRFSAERTGGSVSTLTIQRTQQEDSAVYLCASSADMGGTQYFGPGTRLTVL.